The sample holds a few counts of the clone carrying this T cell receptor (beta chain). The antigen remains undetermined. The sample is drawn from a study of cytomegalovirus exposure and HLA in healthy donors. The PCR was carried out with 60 Vbeta primers and 13 Jbeta primers. Here immunoSEQ multiplex PCR was the method, and the copy in TCRdb shows in-frame clones only, minus some. The sample carries roughly 120,000 clones, about 80% recorded once. The study's findings and limits: In a later analysis, productive TCRs from donors in an Asian-associated ancestry cluster reportedly carried fewer N-insertions than the cohort mean. CMV serostatus was the sole immune exposure data available. Accurate HLA-A and HLA-B prediction from TCR beta sequences was reported for most subjects. DRB1 showed the most TCR associations and HLA-C the fewest in a later analysis, as rates varied by HLA locus.

This CDR3 region has 13 residues. Looked up from germline, CDR1 is SGDLS and CDR2 is YYNGEE. V lost 6 bases, J lost 0 bases, and 9 bases lay in between. This rearrangement joins TRBV9 to TRBJ1-2; no firm D call. Sequencing was done on a sample of PBMCs. The clonotype originates from a male donor in good health and CMV-seronegative. This CDR3 reads CASMGSPNYGYTF. The CDR3 DNA follows: TGTGCCAGCATGGGCAGTCCTAACTATGGCTACACCTTC. The variable domain in full, with the rest retrieved from reference TRBV9 and TRBJ1-2, is DSGVTQTPKHLITATGQRVTLRCSPRSGDLSVYWYQQSLDQGLQFLIQYYNGEERAKGNILERFSAQQFPDLHSELNLSSLELGDSALYFCASMGSPNYGYTFGSGTRLTVV.